A single sample is the source of the 29 T cell receptor beta chains below, sequenced in a study of blood T cell repertoires in COVID-19. The assay was immunoSEQ multiplex PCR, and TCRdb's table has in-frame clones only and misses some. Of about 360,000 clones in the sample, 88% are singletons; the top ten hold roughly 2%. The sequenced sample was PBMCs or T cells enriched from blood (not recorded which). These receptors were obtained from a middle-aged woman with acute COVID-19.

V is TRBV19 and J is TRBJ1-2; tentative D call: TRBD1 (6 bases). V gave up 1 base and J gave up 8 bases, with 11 bases separating them. CDR1 and CDR2 from the germline V gene are LNHDA and SQIVND (reference sequence). This CDR3 is 13 amino acids long. The CDR3 protein is CASSIGTAGGYTF. DNA of the CDR3: TGTGCCAGTAGTATAGGGACAGCAGGAGGCTACACCTTC.

CDR3 bases: TGTGCCAGCAGCCTAAGACAGGGGCGAAAAGTGAACACTGAAGCTTTCTTT. Its protein product is CASSLRQGRKVNTEAFF. This chain uses TRBV11-2 with TRBJ1-1, with 8 positions matching TRBD1. In germline, CDR1 is SGHAT, CDR2 FQNNGV. J gave up 0 bases and V 5 bases, and 11 bases lay outside the gene matches. The CDR3 consists of 17 residues.

The chain is built from TRBV6-5 and TRBJ1-1, with D unresolved. Deletions cut 7 bases from V and 1 base from J, with 13 bases between. Looked up from germline, CDR1 is MNHEY and CDR2 is SVGAGI. CDR3 length: 14 residues. Written as DNA, the CDR3 is TGTGCCAGCACCAGGTTGGTGGGGAACACTGAAGCTTTCTTT. This translates into CASTRLVGNTEAFF.

The chain links TRBV19 to TRBJ2-1; 7 bases line up with TRBD1. Germline V lookup: CDR1 LNHDA, CDR2 SQIVND (reference sequence). The ends lost 0 bases at V and 4 bases at J; junction bases unmatched: 9. This CDR3 has 17 residues. CDR3 in DNA: TGTGCCAGTAGTATAGATCTCAACAGGGGTACTTACAATGAGCAGTTCTTC. Protein sequence: CASSIDLNRGTYNEQFF.

The CDR3 is CAISGLTSGGSEQFF. CDR3 nucleotide sequence: TGTGCCATCAGTGGTTTGACTAGCGGGGGGTCCGAGCAGTTCTTC. V and J are TRBV10-3 and TRBJ2-1; 13 bases align to TRBD2. This CDR3 contains 15 residues. J lost 10 bases, V lost 4 bases, and 7 bases had no gene match. The germline V gene encodes CDR1 ENHRY and CDR2 SYGVKD.

The rearrangement uses TRBV10-3 and TRBJ1-1; no definite D call. V lost 4 bases and J lost 3, with 6 bases in between. From germline, CDR1 is ENHRY and CDR2 SYGVKD. This CDR3 has 12 residues. The CDR3 DNA reads as TGTGCCATCAGTGCTGGAGACACTGAAGCTTTCTTT. Protein sequence: CAISAGDTEAFF.

V gene TRBV30 combines with J gene TRBJ1-2; TRBD1 aligns across 7 bases. The CDR3 length is 12 residues. Germline CDR1 is GTSNPN and CDR2 is SVGIG (reference sequence). V gave up 2 bases and J gave up 8 bases; unmatched junction bases: 5. CDR3 sequence: CAWSSSQGGYTF. The CDR3 coding sequence is TGTGCCTGGAGTTCCTCACAGGGGGGCTACACCTTC.

The chain carries TRBV5-1 and TRBJ1-1; TRBD1 might be the D (6 bases). CDR1 SGHRS and CDR2 YFSETQ come from the germline V gene. The CDR3 contains 15 residues. Trimming stripped 4 bases from V and 4 bases from J, with 17 bases between. Here the CDR3 DNA reads TGCGCCAGCAGCAGGAGTGGGGGGGCCGGCACTGAAGCTTTCTTT. Translating it yields CASSRSGGAGTEAFF. The whole variable domain, remainder taken from reference TRBV5-1 and TRBJ1-1, is KAGVTQTPRYLIKTRGQQVTLSCSPISGHRSVSWYQQTPGQGLQFLFEYFSETQRNKGNFPGRFSGRQFSNSRSEMNVSTLELGDSALYLCASSRSGGAGTEAFFGQGTRLTVV.

This clone appeared a single time. This chain links TRBV6-5 with TRBJ1-5, with D possibly matching TRBD1 (6 bases). The V gene lost 7 bases and the J gene lost 6 bases, with 13 bases spanning the gap. Germline lookup yields CDR1 MNHEY and CDR2 SVGAGI. This CDR3 is 13 amino acids long. This CDR3 is CASNLQGRQPQHF. The CDR3 DNA is TGTGCCAGCAATCTACAGGGACGTCAGCCCCAGCATTTT.

The genes are TRBV5-6 and TRBJ1-6; the D is unclear. Trimming took off 2 bases at V and 7 bases at J, with 10 bases between the two ends. The CDR3 covers 14 residues. CDR1 and CDR2 from the germline V gene are SGHDT and YYEEEE. CDR3 protein: CASSFLRQNSPLHF. As DNA, the CDR3 is TGTGCCAGCAGCTTCCTACGTCAAAATTCACCCCTCCACTTT.

The rearrangement joins TRBV5-1 to TRBJ2-2, with 8 bases that match TRBD2. The CDR3 runs 16 residues. The V gene end was trimmed by 2 bases and the J gene end by 1 base; junction bases not matched to a gene: 4. Per the germline V gene, CDR1 is SGHRS and CDR2 is YFSETQ. CDR3 sequence (DNA): TGCGCCAGCAGCTTACTCAGCGGGGGGAACACCGGGGAGCTGTTTTTT. Encoded protein: CASSLLSGGNTGELFF.

J is TRBJ2-7 and V is TRBV24-1; possible D gene TRBD1, 6 bases. Trimming took 9 bases from V and 0 from J, leaving 11 bases between them. CDR1 is KGHDR, CDR2 SFDVKD, per germline. This CDR3 spans 13 amino acids. This chain's CDR3 is CATGTSNSYEQYF. CDR3 nucleotide sequence: TGTGCCACCGGGACAAGTAACTCCTACGAGCAGTACTTC.

CDR3 coding DNA: TGTGCCAGCAGTGAACCAGACCGCCCGGGGATATCACCCCTCCACTTT. Its protein product is CASSEPDRPGISPLHF. The V gene is TRBV6-1, the J gene TRBJ1-6, with D unclear. The germline CDR1 and CDR2 sequences are MNHNS and SASEGT. The CDR3 length is 16 residues. V was trimmed by 2 bases and J by 10 bases, leaving 18 bases between them.

This chain connects TRBV4-1 to TRBJ2-6, with D perhaps TRBD2 (6 bases). This CDR3 comprises 18 residues. The germline gives CDR1 MGHRA, CDR2 YSYEKL. V lost 0 bases to trimming and J lost 1 base, with 13 bases between them. The CDR3 region is CASSQDGGKFSGANVLTF. DNA for the CDR3: TGCGCCAGCAGCCAAGATGGGGGGAAGTTTTCTGGGGCCAACGTCCTGACTTTC.

A single count supports this clone. V gene TRBV9 combines with J gene TRBJ2-5, with 9 positions matching TRBD2. In germline, CDR1 is SGDLS, CDR2 YYNGEE. The trim removed 0 bases at V and 5 bases at J, leaving 11 bases unmatched. CDR3 length: 17 residues. Here the CDR3 reads CASSVGPGGGAGETQYF. The DNA of the CDR3 is TGTGCCAGCAGCGTAGGGCCCGGCGGGGGGGCCGGGGAGACCCAGTACTTC.

The V call is TRBV28, the J call TRBJ1-1; the D is unclear. CDR1 is MDHEN, CDR2 SYDVKM, per germline. Trimming removed 6 bases at V and 4 bases at J, with 12 bases between. CDR3 length: 13 residues. CDR3 nucleotide sequence: TGTGCCAGCAGCATCCATACGGGCACTGAAGCTTTCTTT. Its protein is CASSIHTGTEAFF. Drawing the rest from reference TRBV28 and TRBJ1-1, the complete variable domain is DVKVTQSSRYLVKRTGEKVFLECVQDMDHENMFWYRQDPGLGLRLIYFSYDVKMKEKGDIPEGYSVSREKKERFSLILESASTNQTSMYLCASSIHTGTEAFFGQGTRLTVV.

This chain joins TRBV5-8 and TRBJ1-1; D ambiguous. The germline V and J ends were trimmed by 3 bases and 3 bases, with 9 bases remaining between them. CDR3 length: 13 amino acids. Per the germline V gene, CDR1 is SGHTS and CDR2 is YDEGEE. CDR3 sequence reads: CASSWYRYTEAFF. In DNA form, the CDR3 reads TGTGCCAGCAGCTGGTATAGATACACTGAAGCTTTCTTT.

This sequence joins TRBV5-4 and TRBJ2-7; TRBD1 matches at 7 bases. The CDR3 contains 15 residues. Per germline, CDR1 SGHNT and CDR2 YYREEE (reference sequence). V shed 4 bases and J 5 bases; nucleotides not matched to a gene: 12. The CDR3 DNA reads TGTGCCAGCAGCGCGACGGTGGACAGGATCCACGAGCAGTACTTC. Translation: CASSATVDRIHEQYF.

A single count supports this clone. The chain employs TRBV25-1 and TRBJ2-7; 10 bases are shared with TRBD1. This CDR3 comprises 15 residues. The V gene end was trimmed by 3 bases and the J gene end by 4 bases; junction bases not matched to a gene: 6. Germline V gene data show CDR1 as MGHDK and CDR2 as SYGVNS. The chain's CDR3 is CASSDAGTGVYEQYF. CDR3 in DNA: TGTGCCAGCAGTGATGCCGGGACAGGGGTGTACGAGCAGTACTTC.

This clone was found a few times. The chain joins TRBV5-1 to TRBJ1-1; 10 bases are a match to TRBD1. This CDR3 spans 16 amino acids. Trimming took 4 bases from V and 4 from J; bases not matched to a gene: 10. CDR1 is SGHRS and CDR2 is YFSETQ in the germline V gene. The CDR3 loop is CASSQGLRDRGTEAFF. The CDR3 nucleotides are TGCGCCAGCAGCCAAGGCCTCCGGGACAGGGGCACTGAAGCTTTCTTT.

This chain joins TRBV21-1 and TRBJ1-5; the table's TRBD1 call for D was not verified on the DNA. TRBV21-1 is classified as a pseudogene. This CDR3 region has 17 residues. CDR3 region: CASSKDKKGGYGQPQHF. The CDR3 DNA is TGTGCCAGCAGCAAAGATAAGAAAGGGGGATACGGTCAGCCCCAGCATTTT.

The chain uses TRBV18 and TRBJ2-1, with 7 bases fitting TRBD1. V gave up 1 base and J gave up 7 bases; unmatched junction bases: 7. The CDR3 is made up of 15 amino acids. Looked up from germline, CDR1 is KGHSH and CDR2 is LQKENI. The CDR3 region has the DNA TGTGCCAGCTCACCACGAGGTAGCAGGGGGAATGAGCAGTTCTTC. Translating it yields CASSPRGSRGNEQFF.

This clone turned up a few times. The V call is TRBV6-5, the J call TRBJ1-1; tentatively, D is TRBD1 (5 bases). With 10 bases removed from V and 2 bases from J, the gap between germline ends came to 14 bases. The V gene's germline CDR1 is MNHEY and CDR2 SVGAGI. The CDR3 contains 13 residues. This CDR3 is CATSFGGNTEAFF. Written as DNA, the CDR3 is TGTGCCACCTCCTTCGGGGGAAACACTGAAGCTTTCTTT.

The chain couples TRBV5-4 to TRBJ1-4, with 9 bases fitting TRBD1. The CDR3 totals 15 residues. V dropped 4 bases and J dropped 5; count of bases not matched to a gene: 6. The germline V gene has CDR1 SGHNT and CDR2 YYREEE (reference sequence). The CDR3 DNA sequence: TGTGCCAGCAGCAACCCGACAGGGGGAAATGAAAAACTGTTTTTT. This gives the protein CASSNPTGGNEKLFF.

This chain connects TRBV9 to TRBJ1-2; 8 nucleotides agree with TRBD1. The germline gives CDR1 SGDLS, CDR2 YYNGEE. The CDR3 has 13 amino acids. J gave up 8 bases and V 4 bases, and 7 bases lay outside the gene matches. The CDR3 loop is CASSSQQGDGYTF. The CDR3 DNA follows: TGTGCCAGCAGCTCACAACAGGGGGACGGCTACACCTTC. Filled out from reference TRBV9 and TRBJ1-2, the complete variable domain reads DSGVTQTPKHLITATGQRVTLRCSPRSGDLSVYWYQQSLDQGLQFLIQYYNGEERAKGNILERFSAQQFPDLHSELNLSSLELGDSALYFCASSSQQGDGYTFGSGTRLTVV.

This clone was observed a few times. This chain joins TRBV19 and TRBJ1-5; D ambiguous. Germline V gives CDR1 LNHDA, CDR2 SQIVND (reference sequence). This CDR3 has 15 residues. The V end lost 5 bases, the J end lost 1 base, and 12 bases lay between the germline ends. The CDR3 sequence is CASSQNGGSNQPQHF. DNA of the CDR3: TGTGCCAGTAGTCAAAACGGAGGGAGCAATCAGCCCCAGCATTTT.

The V call is TRBV7-2, the J call TRBJ2-2; D perhaps matches TRBD2 (7 bases). Germline CDR1 reads SGHTA; CDR2 reads FQGNSA. CDR3 length: 17 residues. V was trimmed by 5 bases and J by 1 base, leaving 17 bases between them. The CDR3 region is CASSPRVGGLNTGELFF. The CDR3 nucleotides are TGTGCCAGCAGCCCGCGGGTCGGGGGGCTGAACACCGGGGAGCTGTTTTTT.

This chain joins TRBV5-4 and TRBJ2-5, with 10 positions matching TRBD1. Per the germline V gene, CDR1 is SGHNT and CDR2 is YYREEE (reference sequence). The CDR3 totals 15 residues. The J segment lost 2 bases and the V segment lost 0 bases, leaving 1 base of the junction unmatched. The CDR3 DNA sequence: TGTGCCAGCAGCTTGGGGGACAGGGGTCAAGAGACCCAGTACTTC. Translating it yields CASSLGDRGQETQYF.

This sequence joins TRBV19 and TRBJ2-1, with TRBD2 matching 8 bases. V shed 3 bases, J shed 2 bases, and the junction held 9 bases outside the gene matches. Germline V CDR1 and CDR2: LNHDA, SQIVND (reference sequence). This CDR3 comprises 17 residues. This chain's CDR3 is CASSISPSGGTYNEQFF. The CDR3 region has the DNA TGTGCCAGTAGTATTAGCCCGAGCGGGGGAACCTACAATGAGCAGTTCTTC.